These 15 T cell receptor beta chains were all obtained from the same sample, sequenced in a study of blood T cell repertoires in COVID-19. The assay was immunoSEQ multiplex PCR, and TCRdb's table has in-frame clones only and misses some. Altogether 60,000 to 85,000 clones are present, almost 85% being singletons, with the ten largest covering 30% to 45%. The sample taken for sequencing was peripheral blood. These receptors were obtained from a man in his sixties or seventies with acute or convalescent COVID-19.

This clone was picked up one time. The chain has TRBV4-1 and TRBJ2-1; D not certain. CDR1 is MGHRA, CDR2 YSYEKL, per germline. The V end was cut by 0 bases, the J end by 10 bases, with 10 bases between. The CDR3 loop spans 13 amino acids. The CDR3 nucleotides read TGCGCCAGCAGCCAAGACACAGTCTCGGAGCAGTTCTTC. Amino acid sequence: CASSQDTVSEQFF.

V usage is TRBV5-1 and J usage is TRBJ2-5; possible D gene TRBD2, 6 bases. Per the germline V gene, CDR1 is SGHRS and CDR2 is YFSETQ. The CDR3 sequence is 16 residues long. CDR3 bases: TGCGCGAGTACCCGCGGCGGGATGGGCAACCAAGAGACCCAGTACTTC. It specifies CASTRGGMGNQETQYF.

This sequence joins TRBV3-1 (or the pseudogene TRBV3-2) and TRBJ2-7; 10 nucleotides agree with TRBD2. Germline loops: CDR1 LGHDT, CDR2 YNNKEL (reference sequence). Unmatched junction bases numbered 7, after V lost 1 base and J lost 7 bases. The CDR3 loop spans 15 amino acids. The CDR3 DNA follows: TGTGCCAGCAGCCAAGGTAGCGGGGGGCCTAGAGAGCAGTACTTC. It translates to CASSQGSGGPREQYF.

The chain uses TRBV18 and TRBJ2-7; 8 bases line up with TRBD2. From germline, CDR1 is KGHSH and CDR2 LQKENI. V lost 2 bases, J lost 4 bases, and 4 bases stayed unmatched. The CDR3 has 14 amino acids. Here the CDR3 reads CASSPSGSTYEQYF. In DNA, the CDR3 is TGTGCCAGCTCACCAAGCGGGAGTACTTACGAGCAGTACTTC.

The chain joins TRBV2 to TRBJ2-7; TRBD2 agrees at 7 bases. The J segment lost 4 bases and the V segment lost 6 bases, leaving 9 bases of the junction unmatched. CDR3 length: 14 amino acids. Germline V gene sequence: CDR1 SNHLY, CDR2 FYNNEI. CDR3 sequence: CASRAGVQPYEQYF. As DNA, the CDR3 is TGTGCCAGCAGGGCGGGGGTCCAACCGTACGAGCAGTACTTC.

This sequence joins TRBV7-9 and TRBJ1-1; D is unresolved. Germline values: CDR1 SEHNR, CDR2 FQNEAQ (reference sequence). The CDR3 is 17 amino acids. V lost 3 bases to trimming and J lost 3 bases, with 20 bases between them. The CDR3: CASSFFSQVVKDTEAFF. As DNA, the CDR3 is TGTGCCAGCAGCTTTTTTAGCCAAGTCGTCAAGGACACTGAAGCTTTCTTT.

This clone was observed a few times. The rearrangement links TRBV3-1 (or the pseudogene TRBV3-2) to TRBJ1-4, with D hard to call. The CDR3 extends over 16 amino acids. Germline loops: CDR1 LGHDT, CDR2 YNNKEL (reference sequence). The V end was cut by 0 bases, the J end by 8 bases, with 16 bases between. This CDR3 reads CASSQDRGSTTEKLFF. CDR3 bases: TGTGCCAGCAGCCAAGATCGAGGGTCTACGACGGAAAAACTGTTTTTT.

The chain combines TRBV21-1 with TRBJ2-7; the table's D call, TRBD2, was not checked against the DNA. TRBV21-1 is a known pseudogene. The CDR3 is made up of 15 amino acids. The CDR3: CASSCPSVLIYEQYF. The CDR3 DNA reads TGTGCCAGCAGCTGTCCTAGCGTCTTAATATACGAGCAGTACTTC.

The chain links TRBV27 to TRBJ2-1, with 7 nucleotides matching TRBD2. With V trimmed by 3 bases and J by 4 bases, 9 bases remained unmatched. Germline-derived CDR1 and CDR2 are MNHEY and SMNVEV (reference sequence). This CDR3 has 16 amino acids. The CDR3 here is CASSFSAGAIYNEQFF. The CDR3 DNA follows: TGTGCCAGCAGTTTCTCCGCGGGAGCTATATACAATGAGCAGTTCTTC.

The V and J genes are TRBV2 and TRBJ1-2; TRBD1 matches at 9 bases. V was pared by 6 bases and J by 7 bases, with 12 bases of the junction left unmatched. CDR1 is SNHLY and CDR2 is FYNNEI in the germline V gene. The CDR3 runs to 15 residues. The CDR3 bases are TGTGCCAGCAGCACATTACAGGGGGCGTACTCTGGCTACACCTTC. Amino acid sequence: CASSTLQGAYSGYTF.

The rearrangement uses TRBV9 and TRBJ2-7; 7 positions agree with TRBD1. The CDR3 loop spans 14 amino acids. J gave up 0 bases and V 4 bases, and 4 bases lay outside the gene matches. CDR1 is SGDLS and CDR2 is YYNGEE in the germline V gene. The chain's CDR3 is CASSPTGSSYEQYF. CDR3 DNA: TGTGCCAGCAGCCCGACAGGGAGCTCCTACGAGCAGTACTTC.

The rearrangement uses TRBV29-1 and TRBJ2-5; D is undetermined. From germline, CDR1 is SQVTM and CDR2 ANQGSEA. Trimming removed 3 bases at V and 2 bases at J, with 13 bases between. This CDR3 region has 14 residues. The CDR3 nucleotides are TGCAGCGTTGATCTGAACAGACGTCAAGAGACCCAGTACTTC. It encodes CSVDLNRRQETQYF.

In this sample, this clone turned up a few times. The chain employs TRBV7-9 and TRBJ1-6; 8 bases are a match to TRBD1. The germline V gene encodes CDR1 SEHNR and CDR2 FQNEAQ (reference sequence). Trimming at V came to 4 bases and at J to 18 bases, leaving 8 bases not matched to a gene. This CDR3 has 12 residues. Written as DNA, the CDR3 is TGTGCCAGCAGCTACCAGGGGGCTTGGCACCACTTT. It translates to CASSYQGAWHHF.

The chain recombines TRBV4-3 with TRBJ1-5; D is undetermined. This CDR3 has 18 residues. CDR1 and CDR2 (germline): LGHNA, YSLEER. V was pared by 0 bases and J by 1 base, with 16 bases between. The CDR3 DNA sequence: TGCGCCAGCAGCCAAGATCTAGGAGGGTCGGTCAGCAATCAGCCCCAGCATTTT. It specifies CASSQDLGGSVSNQPQHF.

The V call is TRBV9, the J call TRBJ2-1, with 12 bases that match TRBD2. This CDR3 contains 16 residues. V lost 1 base and J lost 3; bases outside the gene matches: 2. From germline, CDR1 is SGDLS and CDR2 YYNGEE. The CDR3 coding sequence is TGTGCCAGCAGCGTATCGGGACTAGCGGGCTACAATGAGCAGTTCTTC. It translates to CASSVSGLAGYNEQFF.